This T cell receptor beta chain came from a study of blood T cell repertoires in COVID-19. Study details: Acute-phase and convalescent COVID-19 samples originated in the United States, Italy and Spain. T cells, B-cell-depleted T cells, or PBMCs supplied cDNA or gDNA.

Per the original data handling: Amplification of reference gene primers was used by the study to estimate nucleated cell counts. Generated by immunoSEQ multiplex PCR, the TCRdb table keeps only in-frame clones and is missing some. V, J and clone size are taken as reported in that table, and D and trimming were inferred from the DNA itself. The table shows 130,000 or so clones, with 70% to 85% occurring only once. This CDR3 is built from 10 residues. Germline CDR1 SNHLY, CDR2 FYNNEI. V was cut by 6 bases and J by 14 bases, with 11 bases left in between. The source is a woman aged 55-70 years with acute or convalescent COVID-19. The sequencing sample was made of peripheral blood. The chain uses TRBV2 and TRBJ2-1; D is unresolved. CDR3 residues: CASRVSVEFF. CDR3 nucleotide sequence: TGTGCCAGCAGGGTAAGCGTGGAGTTCTTC.